What follows are 11 T cell receptor beta chains derived from one specimen sequenced in a study of a mutant IDH1 vaccine in newly diagnosed glioma. The time point denotes: week 5, during vaccination. Alongside topical imiquimod, each dose of vaccine comprised 300 ug of mutant IDH1 20-mer peptide. The method was immunoSEQ multiplex PCR; TCRdb's version includes in-frame clones alone and lacks a portion of them. The table includes tens of thousands of clones, about 79% detected once. The antigens these receptors bind are not known. Material: PBMCs, obtained from a glioma patient whose treatment included an IDH1 peptide vaccine. The receptors were sampled from a man aged 30 to 39 with glioma.

The chain links TRBV6-4 to TRBJ1-1; the D gene is possibly TRBD1 (5 bases). CDR1 is MRHNA and CDR2 is SNTAGT in the germline V gene. Deletions cut 7 bases from V and 1 base from J, with 10 bases between. This CDR3 is built from 13 residues. CDR3: CASTSGENTEAFF. DNA of the CDR3: TGTGCCAGCACTTCGGGGGAGAACACTGAAGCTTTCTTT.

The CDR3 reads CASSPLPGQGSYEQYF. The CDR3 nucleotides are TGTGCCAGCAGCCCCTTACCGGGACAGGGGTCCTACGAGCAGTACTTC. The V and J genes are TRBV5-4 and TRBJ2-7; 10 positions agree with TRBD1. The ends lost 4 bases at V and 1 base at J; junction bases unmatched: 8. CDR3 length equals 16 residues. CDR1 and CDR2 (germline): SGHNT, YYREEE (reference sequence).

As DNA, the CDR3 is TGTGCCAGCAGTCCCCGCCTAGCGGGAGGGTTGTCCTACGAGCAGTACTTC. This sequence encodes CASSPRLAGGLSYEQYF. The chain combines TRBV27 with TRBJ2-7; 12 positions match TRBD2. V lost 5 bases to trimming and J lost 1 base; unmatched junction nucleotides: 9. The CDR3 length is 17 residues. Germline-derived CDR1 and CDR2 are MNHEY and SMNVEV (reference sequence).

This clone was seen only a few times. The V and J genes are TRBV5-1 and TRBJ1-1; the match to TRBD1 covers 7 bases. The V and J ends lost 3 bases and 2 bases, in that order; junction bases with no gene match: 19. Germline V gene lookup returns CDR1 SGHRS and CDR2 YFSETQ. The CDR3 spans 19 residues. The CDR3 sequence: CASSSEGPGQLSGNTEAFF. In nucleotides, the CDR3 is TGCGCCAGCAGCTCGGAAGGACCGGGACAGCTTTCGGGAAACACTGAAGCTTTCTTT.

V and J are TRBV19 and TRBJ2-2; no clear D. CDR3 length: 15 amino acids. V was shortened by 5 bases and J by 2 bases, with 12 bases between the two germline ends. CDR1 and CDR2 (germline): LNHDA, SQIVND (reference sequence). The CDR3 nucleotides read TGTGCCAGTAGTCCCTTGGCAGCCAACACCGGGGAGCTGTTTTTT. Translated, it gives CASSPLAANTGELFF.

This chain connects TRBV10-3 to TRBJ1-6; D call uncertain. Trimming took 7 bases from V and 0 from J, leaving 7 bases between them. The CDR3 length is 14 residues. Germline assignment: CDR1 ENHRY and CDR2 SYGVKD. The CDR3 nucleotides read TGTGCCATCACAGATAGCTCCTATAATTCACCCCTCCACTTT. Encoded protein: CAITDSSYNSPLHF.

CDR3 DNA: TGTGCCAGTGGACAGGCCGCTAGGAATGAGCAGTTCTTC. It is translated as CASGQAARNEQFF. V and J are TRBV6-1 and TRBJ2-1; 7 bases agree with TRBD1. Per germline, CDR1 MNHNS and CDR2 SASEGT. This CDR3 is 13 amino acids long. V lost 9 bases to trimming and J lost 7 bases; unmatched junction nucleotides: 9.

The sample holds one count of this clone. This sequence joins TRBV5-4 and TRBJ2-7; TRBD1 is a possible D gene (5 bases). The germline gives CDR1 SGHNT, CDR2 YYREEE (reference sequence). The CDR3 length is 14 residues. The V end was cut by 5 bases, the J end by 1 base, with 13 bases between. CDR3 DNA sequence: TGTGCCAGCAGTTCCTGGGGCGGTTCCTACGAGCAGTACTTC. Translating it yields CASSSWGGSYEQYF.

The chain recombines TRBV28 with TRBJ1-2; D ambiguous. This CDR3 is 14 amino acids long. Trimming cost V 2 bases and J 3 bases, with 10 bases left between them. Germline-derived CDR1 and CDR2 are MDHEN and SYDVKM. In nucleotides, the CDR3 is TGTGCCAGCAGTTTAACTCTCCCCGACTATGGCTACACCTTC. Residues: CASSLTLPDYGYTF.

The chain has TRBV27 and TRBJ2-5, with 7 bases fitting TRBD1. J lost 3 bases, V lost 5 bases, and 6 bases had no gene match. Per the germline V gene, CDR1 is MNHEY and CDR2 is SMNVEV (reference sequence). The length of the CDR3 is 14 residues. The CDR3 DNA sequence: TGTGCCAGCAGTGGAAGGGACAGAGAAGAGACCCAGTACTTC. This sequence encodes CASSGRDREETQYF.

The chain is built from TRBV19 and TRBJ1-5; a possible D gene is TRBD1 (5 bases). V lost 5 bases and J lost 5, with 19 bases in between. The CDR3 runs 16 residues. Germline V lookup: CDR1 LNHDA, CDR2 SQIVND (reference sequence). In nucleotides, the CDR3 is TGTGCCAGTAGTTTTCGCCCAACCGGGGCGGATCAGCCCCAGCATTTT. This sequence encodes CASSFRPTGADQPQHF.